Shown below are 14 T cell receptor beta chains from a single sample sequenced in a study of CD8 T cells in ankylosing spondylitis. TCRdb reprocessed the 5' RACE reads with MiXCR, giving one entry per CDR3 protein. Among 150,000 or so distinct CDR3 sequences listed, around 32% were seen once. The sequencing input was synovial fluid, either unsorted or a sorted T cell fraction (not recorded which). The source is a male donor with ankylosing spondylitis.

Comment on this clonotype: With a much larger clone just one base away, this may be a read error. This chain connects TRBV12-3 or TRBV12-4 to TRBJ1-5; 9 bases line up with TRBD1. The CDR3 runs 18 residues. This CDR3 is CTSSLAARGTGYNQPQHF. The CDR3 DNA follows: TGTACCAGCAGTTTAGCAGCACGCGGGACAGGGTACAATCAGCCCCAGCATTTT.

This clonotype appeared a few times. The chain uses TRBV28 and TRBJ1-1; perhaps TRBD1 as D (5 bases). CDR1 and CDR2 (germline): MDHEN, SYDVKM. CDR3 length equals 16 residues. The germline V and J ends were trimmed by 10 bases and 0 bases, with 21 bases remaining between them. The CDR3 DNA is TGTGCCACCGATCAAGCGGGGGGAGGGATGAACACTGAAGCTTTCTTT. It translates to CATDQAGGGMNTEAFF.

This chain uses TRBV20-1 with TRBJ1-1; 8 bases agree with TRBD1. The CDR3 runs 13 residues. Germline CDR1 DFQATT, CDR2 SNEGSKA (reference sequence). Unmatched junction bases numbered 5, after V lost 7 bases and J lost 1 base. The CDR3 nucleotides read TGCAGTGTGAGGGACAGGTCGAACACTGAAGCTTTCTTT. This codes for CSVRDRSNTEAFF.

This chain connects TRBV3-1 to TRBJ2-5; D not resolved. V was cut by 5 bases and J by 4 bases, with 14 bases left in between. CDR1 LGHDT and CDR2 YNNKEL come from the germline V gene (reference sequence). The CDR3 is made up of 14 amino acids. CDR3 amino acids: CASSFRAGRETQYF. The CDR3, as DNA: TGTGCCAGCAGCTTCCGGGCCGGGCGAGAGACCCAGTACTTC.

This clonotype was seen a few times. This sequence joins TRBV7-9 and TRBJ1-2, with TRBD1 as a possible D gene (6 bases). Germline assignment: CDR1 SEHNR and CDR2 FQNEAQ (reference sequence). This CDR3 comprises 15 residues. Trimming pared 2 bases from V and 4 bases from J, leaving 14 bases between. The CDR3 spells CASSLNGGGSYGYTF. For the CDR3, the DNA is TGTGCCAGCAGCTTAAACGGGGGCGGGAGCTATGGCTACACCTTC.

The V call is TRBV29-1, the J call TRBJ2-3; the D gene is possibly TRBD1 (5 bases). CDR3 length: 14 amino acids. The germline CDR1 and CDR2 sequences are SQVTM and ANQGSEA. The germline V and J ends were trimmed by 6 bases and 0 bases, with 13 bases remaining between them. CDR3: CSVAQDRSTDTQYF. The CDR3 nucleotides read TGCAGCGTGGCACAGGATCGTAGCACAGATACGCAGTATTTT.

The chain joins TRBV12-3 or TRBV12-4 to TRBJ1-4; maybe TRBD1 (6 bases). V was shortened by 6 bases and J by 6 bases, with 17 bases between the two germline ends. The length of the CDR3 is 15 residues. Written as DNA, the CDR3 is TGTGCCAGCAGAGACAACAGGGAGGGGGATGAAAAACTGTTTTTT. Translation: CASRDNREGDEKLFF.

This clonotype was picked up a small number of times. The V gene is TRBV27, the J gene TRBJ2-2; 8 positions agree with TRBD2. Trimming took 5 bases from V and 2 from J; bases not matched to a gene: 10. Germline loops: CDR1 MNHEY, CDR2 SMNVEV (reference sequence). The CDR3 consists of 17 residues. CDR3 DNA: TGTGCCAGCAGTCAAACCCGACTAGCGCAAAACACCGGGGAGCTGTTTTTT. It codes for CASSQTRLAQNTGELFF.

This clonotype was seen a few times. CDR3 nucleotide sequence: TGCGCCAGCAGCTTGGATTCCACAGGGAAGGGTACCTATAATTCACCCCTCCACTTT. Its translation: CASSLDSTGKGTYNSPLHF. The chain couples TRBV5-1 to TRBJ1-6; maybe TRBD1 (6 bases). Germline V gives CDR1 SGHRS, CDR2 YFSETQ. V lost 0 bases to trimming and J lost 2 bases, with 18 bases between them. The CDR3 runs to 19 residues.

This clonotype was seen more than once but under ten times. The chain employs TRBV6-2 or TRBV6-3 and TRBJ1-1; D possibly corresponds to TRBD1 (5 bases). V was trimmed by 6 bases and J by 4 bases, leaving 21 bases between them. The germline V gene has CDR1 MNHEY and CDR2 SVGEGT. This CDR3 comprises 16 residues. The CDR3 nucleotides are TGTGCCAGCAGCCGACCACCGGGCCCCGGGGGCACTGAAGCTTTCTTT. Translated: CASSRPPGPGGTEAFF.

The rearrangement links TRBV6-1 to TRBJ1-5; D unclear. The germline V gene encodes CDR1 MNHNS and CDR2 SASEGT. The CDR3 is 15 amino acids. V shed 5 bases and J shed 3 bases, with 14 bases lying between them. CDR3 amino acids: CASSLYDGDNQPQHF. In DNA, the CDR3 is TGTGCCAGCAGTCTGTATGACGGAGACAATCAGCCCCAGCATTTT.

This clonotype was detected a few times. One end of the junction fails to match germline, which may point to a read error. J is TRBJ1-5 and V is TRBV15; the D gene is possibly TRBD1 (5 bases). This CDR3 comprises 15 residues. From germline, CDR1 is LNHNV and CDR2 YYDKDF (reference sequence). The CDR3 region is CATRRAPSSNQPQHF. The DNA for the CDR3 is TGTGCCACCCGCAGGGCCCCCTCTAGCAATCAGCCCCAGCATTTT.

The chain uses TRBV6-1 and TRBJ2-3, with D perhaps matching TRBD2 (6 bases). Germline CDR1 reads MNHNS; CDR2 reads SASEGT. Trimming took 2 bases from V and 1 from J, leaving 13 bases between them. This CDR3 region has 16 residues. CDR3 protein: CASSESSGRRTDTQYF. The CDR3 DNA reads as TGTGCCAGCAGTGAAAGTAGCGGACGACGCACAGATACGCAGTATTTT.

This clonotype was counted between two and nine times. This chain connects TRBV24-1 to TRBJ2-3; D is unclear. V lost 0 bases to trimming and J lost 2 bases, with 11 bases between them. Germline V CDR1 and CDR2: KGHDR, SFDVKD. This CDR3 spans 16 amino acids. The CDR3 bases are TGTGCCACCAGTGATTTGGGCAGCCTCAACACAGATACGCAGTATTTT. Translation gives CATSDLGSLNTDTQYF.